This T cell receptor beta chain comes out of a study of blood T cell repertoires in COVID-19. This clone appeared once. The data were produced by immunoSEQ multiplex PCR, yet TCRdb's version contains in-frame clones alone and is incomplete. The table lists around 41,000 clones, more than 75% of them singletons. V trimming: 0 bases; J trimming: 4 bases; junction bases outside the gene matches: 0. The CDR3 is 13 residues long. CDR1 is GTSNPN, CDR2 SVGIG, per germline (reference sequence). The sequence was obtained from a human donor in a cohort sampled during active COVID-19. The sequencing input was peripheral blood. The chain links TRBV30 to TRBJ2-7, with 10 nucleotides matching TRBD2. The CDR3 DNA reads TGTGCCTGGAGTGTGGGACTAGCGTACGAGCAGTACTTC. As protein: CAWSVGLAYEQYF. The variable domain in full, completed from reference TRBV30 and TRBJ2-7, reads SQTIHQWPATLVQPVGSPLSLECTVEGTSNPNLYWYRQAAGRGLQLLFYSVGIGQISSEVPQNLSASRPQDRQFILSSKKLLLSDSGFYLCAWSVGLAYEQYFGPGTRLTVT.